The 3 T cell receptor beta chains in this list originate from one sample, sequenced in a study of OX40 agonist ivuxolimab in advanced cancers. Profiled with immunoSEQ multiplex PCR; TCRdb holds only in-frame clones, not every one. The data hold about 74,000 clones, with 84% observed a single time. Sequences were derived from CD4+ or CD8+ T cells sorted from blood, sampled in a trial of the OX40 agonist ivuxolimab. These TCRs come from an adult with an advanced solid tumor such as melanoma, head and neck, liver or kidney cancer.

This chain uses TRBV7-2 with TRBJ1-5; unclear D gene. Looked up from germline, CDR1 is SGHTA and CDR2 is FQGNSA. The CDR3 has 14 residues. With 5 bases removed from V and 6 bases from J, the gap between germline ends came to 14 bases. The CDR3 reads CASSPLGAGQPQHF. DNA of the CDR3: TGTGCCAGCAGCCCTCTGGGAGCGGGTCAGCCCCAGCATTTT.

This chain uses TRBV28 with TRBJ1-2, with 9 bases that match TRBD1. The CDR3 loop spans 14 amino acids. Looked up from germline, CDR1 is MDHEN and CDR2 is SYDVKM. The ends lost 3 bases at V and 8 bases at J; junction bases unmatched: 7. The CDR3 sequence is CASSFNRGLRGYTF. CDR3 DNA sequence: TGTGCCAGCAGTTTTAACAGGGGGCTCAGAGGCTACACCTTC.

The chain recombines TRBV5-6 with TRBJ2-3; D possibly uses TRBD1 or TRBD2 (6 bases each). The CDR3 contains 13 residues. Trimming pared 1 base from V and 6 bases from J, leaving 9 bases between. The germline V gene encodes CDR1 SGHDT and CDR2 YYEEEE. Here the CDR3 DNA reads TGTGCCAGCAGCTTGAGGGGGGCCGATACGCAGTATTTT. Its protein product is CASSLRGADTQYF.